The present T cell receptor (beta chain) was sequenced within a study of T-cell reconstitution after alpha-beta-depleted transplantation in children. The CDR3 extends over 14 amino acids. In germline, CDR1 is DFQATT, CDR2 SNEGSKA (reference sequence). V shed 6 bases and J shed 2 bases, with 16 bases lying between them. This clonotype has a count of ten or more. Preparation of the TCRbeta library was carried out with unique molecular identifiers. MiXCR, applied by TCRdb to the PCR reads, yields one record per CDR3 protein. This table holds 600,000 to 700,000 distinct CDR3 sequences, roughly 17% found once.

The chain links TRBV20-1 to TRBJ2-5; perhaps TRBD1 as D (6 bases). This TCR was recovered from a human donor who donated a stem cell graft to a child with acute myeloid leukemia. The material was PBMCs from the stem cell graft donor, obtained from the stem cell graft. CDR3 region: CSAARTAYQETQYF. The CDR3 DNA sequence: TGCAGTGCCGCTCGGACAGCTTATCAAGAGACCCAGTACTTC.